Presented here are 20 T cell receptor beta chains from one specimen sequenced in a study of molecular identifiers for immune sequencing clone quantification. TCRdb processed the PCR reads anew with MiXCR; each CDR3 protein has one entry. Seen here are approximately 320,000 distinct CDR3 sequences, about 23% observed once, and the top ten hold 0.65% to 0.75%. Sequenced material: naive CD8+ T cells from blood, with Jurkat cell RNA spiked in. Subset meaning: FACS-sorted CD8+CD4-CCR7+CD45RA+ naive T cells. Receptors originate from a human donor in good health. Some libraries in this study had Jurkat cell RNA spiked in.

This clonotype was seen a handful of times. The chain couples TRBV27 to TRBJ2-3; 10 bases are shared with TRBD1. The CDR3 runs to 15 residues. With 3 bases clipped from V and 4 bases from J, the junction kept 4 bases outside the gene matches. Germline loops: CDR1 MNHEY, CDR2 SMNVEV (reference sequence). CDR3 in DNA: TGTGCCAGCAGTTTCGGACAGGGGGGAGCAGATACGCAGTATTTT. Its protein is CASSFGQGGADTQYF.

With regard to this clonotype: An end of the junction does not agree with germline; a read error may underlie this. The chain links TRBV2 to TRBJ2-1, with D perhaps TRBD2 (7 bases). The CDR3 extends over 19 amino acids. Germline V gene data show CDR1 as SNHLY and CDR2 as FYNNEI. DNA for the CDR3: TGTGCCAGCAGTGAAGTTGGGGGGGGCCCCCTAGTTTCCTACAATGAGCAGTTATTC. Protein: CASSEVGGGPLVSYNEQLF.

The chain carries TRBV10-3 and TRBJ2-7; D is unclear. The germline gives CDR1 ENHRY, CDR2 SYGVKD. Trimming removed 3 bases at V and 2 bases at J, with 14 bases between. The CDR3 loop spans 15 amino acids. CDR3 protein: CAISDFPPGAYEQYF. The CDR3 DNA reads TGTGCCATCAGTGATTTTCCCCCCGGAGCCTACGAGCAGTACTTC.

This clonotype was recorded many times. This chain connects TRBV4-1 to TRBJ2-7, with 9 bases that match TRBD1. Trimming cost V 4 bases and J 4 bases; bases outside gene matches: 11. The CDR3 loop spans 16 amino acids. CDR1 MGHRA and CDR2 YSYEKL come from the germline V gene. CDR3 residues: CASSPHEGQGGYEQYF. In DNA, the CDR3 is TGCGCCAGCAGCCCCCACGAGGGACAGGGTGGGTACGAGCAGTACTTC.

This clonotype was seen more than once but under ten times. The chain links TRBV19 to TRBJ2-5; TRBD1 is a possible D gene (5 bases). Germline-derived CDR1 and CDR2 are LNHDA and SQIVND (reference sequence). Trimming took 9 bases from V and 1 from J, leaving 12 bases between them. This CDR3 region has 13 residues. In DNA, the CDR3 is TGTGCCAGCACTCCGACAGCCCAAGAGACCCAGTACTTC. Amino acid sequence: CASTPTAQETQYF.

This chain connects TRBV5-6 to TRBJ2-1; no clear D gene. The V end was cut by 3 bases, the J end by 0 bases, with 16 bases between. This CDR3 is built from 17 residues. CDR1 and CDR2 from the germline V gene are SGHDT and YYEEEE. The CDR3 DNA is TGTGCCAGCAGCTCGGGCCCGGATGGTCACTCCTACAATGAGCAGTTCTTC. As protein: CASSSGPDGHSYNEQFF.

Remarks on this clonotype: A much larger clone is a single base away; this may be a read error. This chain connects TRBV12-3 or TRBV12-4 to TRBJ2-5; 11 bases match TRBD1. The J segment lost 7 bases and the V segment lost 4 bases, leaving 5 bases of the junction unmatched. The CDR3 spans 14 residues. The CDR3 DNA reads as TGTGCCAGCAGTTCGGGACAGGGGGTAAGGACCCAGTACTTC. As protein: CASSSGQGVRTQYF.

This clonotype showed up just a few times. The J gene is TRBJ1-3, the V gene TRBV7-9; TRBD1 is a possible D gene (6 bases). The V gene's germline CDR1 is SEHNR and CDR2 FQNEAQ (reference sequence). V shed 4 bases and J shed 0 bases, with 19 bases lying between them. The CDR3 covers 18 residues. CDR3 bases: TGTGCCAGCAGCTATACACCCGGACAGCCATCCTCTGGAAACACCATATATTTT. This encodes CASSYTPGQPSSGNTIYF.

This rearrangement joins TRBV18 to TRBJ1-5, with D possibly being TRBD1 (5 bases). Germline CDR1 reads KGHSH; CDR2 reads LQKENI. This CDR3 is built from 16 residues. V dropped 0 bases and J dropped 1 base, with 10 bases sitting between them. CDR3 nucleotide sequence: TGTGCCAGCTCACCACCGGGGGACCTGAGCAATCAGCCCCAGCATTTT. This codes for CASSPPGDLSNQPQHF.

The gene calls are TRBV11-3 and TRBJ2-1; 15 positions agree with TRBD2. The CDR3 is made up of 17 amino acids. CDR1 SGHNT and CDR2 YENEEA come from the germline V gene. V lost 4 bases and J lost 7; bases outside the gene matches: 8. The CDR3 here is CASSSSWTSGRGNEQFF. In DNA form, the CDR3 reads TGTGCCAGCAGCTCGTCGTGGACTAGCGGGAGGGGGAATGAGCAGTTCTTC. The full variable domain, with the rest looked up from reference TRBV11-3 and TRBJ2-1, is EAGVVQSPRYKIIEKKQPVAFWCNPISGHNTLYWYLQNLGQGPELLIRYENEEAVDDSQLPKDRFSAERLKGVDSTLKIQPAELGDSAVYLCASSSSWTSGRGNEQFFGPGTRLTVL.

This clonotype has ten or more counts. This chain joins TRBV6-5 and TRBJ2-2; TRBD1 or TRBD2 may be the D gene (5 bases each). The CDR3 sequence is 12 residues long. V was cut by 2 bases and J by 8 bases, with 6 bases left in between. CDR1 and CDR2 from the germline V gene are MNHEY and SVGAGI. CDR3 sequence reads: CASSYEGGELFF. The CDR3 region has the DNA TGTGCCAGCAGTTACGAGGGGGGGGAGCTGTTTTTT.

This clonotype was detected only a few times. The J gene is TRBJ1-1, the V gene TRBV5-1, with TRBD1 identical over 7 bases. Germline assignment: CDR1 SGHRS and CDR2 YFSETQ. This CDR3 contains 14 residues. J lost 4 bases, V lost 1 base, and 4 bases had no gene match. The CDR3 protein is CASSLWGDSTEAFF. The DNA of the CDR3 is TGCGCCAGCAGCTTGTGGGGGGACAGCACTGAAGCTTTCTTT.

Note on this clonotype: A single base separates this from a much larger clone, so it may be a read error. The chain employs TRBV20-1 and TRBJ2-1, with D hard to call. The CDR3 covers 13 residues. With 4 bases removed from V and 7 bases from J, the gap between germline ends came to 14 bases. The germline V gene encodes CDR1 DFQATT and CDR2 SNEGSKA (reference sequence). CDR3 sequence (DNA): TGCAGTGCTACGGCTAGTTGGAAGAATGAGCAGTTCTTC. Amino acids: CSATASWKNEQFF.

A single count supports this clonotype. A much larger clone lies a single base off, so this may be a read error. J is TRBJ2-1 and V is TRBV7-8; D uncertain. The CDR3 contains 12 residues. Germline V lookup: CDR1 SGHVS, CDR2 FQNEAQ. The CDR3 loop is CASTDSSNEQFF. CDR3 sequence (DNA): TGTGCCAGCACCGACTCCTCCAATGAGCAGTTCTTC.

This clonotype was counted only a few times. This chain links TRBV28 with TRBJ2-7; unclear D gene. The ends were cut back, 10 bases at V and 3 bases at J, with 10 bases in the middle. CDR1 is MDHEN and CDR2 is SYDVKM in the germline V gene. This CDR3 is 11 amino acids long. The CDR3 spells CATRYSYEQYF. CDR3 coding DNA: TGTGCCACCCGGTACAGCTACGAGCAGTACTTC.

This clonotype turned up a few times. This chain links TRBV12-3 or TRBV12-4 with TRBJ2-7, with a possible D match to TRBD2 (5 bases). Deletions cut 6 bases from V and 6 bases from J, with 18 bases between. This CDR3 region has 14 residues. The CDR3 sequence: CASSPAAWESEQYF. CDR3 nucleotide sequence: TGTGCCAGCAGCCCCGCGGCATGGGAGAGCGAGCAGTACTTC.

In this sample, this clonotype turned up a few times. The J gene is TRBJ1-2, the V gene TRBV25-1; the D gene is possibly TRBD1 (5 bases). This CDR3 has 14 residues. Trimming took off 4 bases at V and 3 bases at J, with 12 bases between the two ends. The germline CDR1 and CDR2 sequences are MGHDK and SYGVNS. CDR3 sequence (DNA): TGTGCCAGCAGTGGTCCCGGGACCTACTATGGCTACACCTTC. Encoded protein: CASSGPGTYYGYTF.

This clonotype has ten or more counts. The rearrangement uses TRBV7-2 and TRBJ2-3; D might be TRBD2 (6 bases). The CDR3 spans 19 residues. Germline V lookup: CDR1 SGHTA, CDR2 FQGNSA. Deletions cut 1 base from V and 0 bases from J, with 20 bases between. The chain's CDR3 is CASSLVAAQESWSTDTQYF. The CDR3 region has the DNA TGTGCCAGCAGCTTAGTAGCGGCCCAAGAGTCTTGGAGCACAGATACGCAGTATTTT.

In regard to this clonotype: At one boundary the junction diverges from the germline segment, which might be a read error. The J gene is TRBJ1-1, the V gene TRBV7-2; D is ambiguous. Per the germline V gene, CDR1 is SGHTA and CDR2 is FQGNSA. The CDR3 runs to 12 residues. For the CDR3, the DNA is TGTGCCAGCAGCTTATGGAGGGCTGAAGCTCTCTTT. Translation gives CASSLWRAEALF.

As for this clonotype: An end of the junction does not agree with germline; a read error may underlie this. The rearrangement joins TRBV7-7 to TRBJ1-1; D gene ambiguous. This CDR3 contains 13 residues. Germline-derived CDR1 and CDR2 are SSHAT and FNYEAQ (reference sequence). CDR3 coding DNA: TGTGCTAGCAGCTTGAGTCCGAACACTGAAGCTCTCTTT. This sequence encodes CASSLSPNTEALF. Together with reference TRBV7-7 and TRBJ1-1, the CDR3 gives the full variable domain: GAGVSQSPRYKVTKRGQDVTLRCDPISSHATLYWYQQALGQGPEFLTYFNYEAQPDKSGLPSDRFSAERPEGSISTLTIQRTEQRDSAMYRCASSLSPNTEALFGQGTRLTVV.